In its sample, the clone carrying this T cell receptor beta chain was seen a few times. Grafts had their tissue processed, releasing intraepithelial and lamina propria lymphocytes. This entry is derived from a study of graft-versus-host responses after intestinal transplantation. The wider study: Every transplant recipient was induced with anti-thymocyte globulin, then maintained on tacrolimus and steroids for two to four years.

CDR1 and CDR2 (germline): LGHNA, YNFKEQ. The CDR3 is 16 residues long. V lost 1 base, J lost 4 bases, and 11 bases lay in between. The method was immunoSEQ multiplex PCR; TCRdb's version includes in-frame clones alone and lacks a portion of them. Found here are approximately 17,000 clones, 83% of them singletons; the top ten hold about 3.8%. The source is a human patient who received an intestinal transplant, so some T cells may come from the graft donor. The material was ileum tissue, obtained roughly 600 days after intestinal transplantation. The chain combines TRBV4-2 with TRBJ1-6; D remains ambiguous. The CDR3 sequence is CASSQARRQYNSPLHF. In DNA form, the CDR3 reads TGTGCCAGCAGCCAAGCGAGAAGGCAGTATAATTCACCCCTCCACTTT.